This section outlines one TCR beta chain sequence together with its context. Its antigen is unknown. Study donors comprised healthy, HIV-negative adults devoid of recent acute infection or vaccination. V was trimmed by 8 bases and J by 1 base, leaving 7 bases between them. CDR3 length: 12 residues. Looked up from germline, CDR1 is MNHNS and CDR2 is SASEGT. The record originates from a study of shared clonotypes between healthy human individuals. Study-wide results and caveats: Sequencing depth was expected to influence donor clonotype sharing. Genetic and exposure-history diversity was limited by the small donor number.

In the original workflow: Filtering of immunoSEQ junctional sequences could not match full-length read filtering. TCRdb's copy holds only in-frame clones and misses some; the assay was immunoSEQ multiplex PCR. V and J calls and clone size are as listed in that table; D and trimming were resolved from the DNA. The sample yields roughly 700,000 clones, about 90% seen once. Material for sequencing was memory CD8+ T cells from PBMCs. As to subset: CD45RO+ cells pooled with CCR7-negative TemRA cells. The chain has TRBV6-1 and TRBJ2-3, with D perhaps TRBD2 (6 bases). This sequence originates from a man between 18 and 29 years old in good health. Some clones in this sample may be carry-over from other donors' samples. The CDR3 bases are TGTGCCAGCTGGGGGGGCACAGATACGCAGTATTTT. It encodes CASWGGTDTQYF.